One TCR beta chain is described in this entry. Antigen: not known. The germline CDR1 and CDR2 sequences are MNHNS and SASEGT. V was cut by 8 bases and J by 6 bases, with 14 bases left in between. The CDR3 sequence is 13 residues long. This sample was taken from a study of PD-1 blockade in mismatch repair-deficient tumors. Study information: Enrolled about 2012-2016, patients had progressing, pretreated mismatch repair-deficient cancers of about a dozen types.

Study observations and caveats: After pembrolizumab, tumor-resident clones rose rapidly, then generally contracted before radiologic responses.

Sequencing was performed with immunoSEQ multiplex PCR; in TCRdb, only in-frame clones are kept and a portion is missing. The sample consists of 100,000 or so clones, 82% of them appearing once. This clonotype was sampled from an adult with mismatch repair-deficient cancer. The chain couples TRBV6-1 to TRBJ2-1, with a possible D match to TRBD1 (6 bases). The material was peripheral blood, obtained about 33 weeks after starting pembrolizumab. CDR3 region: CASSLRGSNEQFF. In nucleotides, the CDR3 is TGTGCCAGCTCCTTGAGGGGGAGCAATGAGCAGTTCTTC.